This T cell receptor beta chain appears in the sequencing data of a study of CD8 T cells in ankylosing spondylitis. Overall study results and limits: Fewer than ten highly homologous variants made up a TCR beta motif that seemed to typify ankylosing spondylitis blood. A subset of motif variants has previously been described in the synovial fluid and blood of reactive arthritis. The disease-linked clones had a CD8+ phenotype and low blood frequencies. The authors reported significant enrichment of disease-linked clones in matched ankylosing spondylitis synovial fluid.

In making TCR beta libraries, quantitative 5'-RACE with molecular barcodes was used. From the 5' RACE reads, TCRdb called clonotypes with MiXCR, one entry per CDR3 protein. The sample contains approximately 220,000 distinct CDR3 sequences, approximately 20% of which appear only once. As concerns this clonotype: Its antigen remains unknown.

The CDR3 extends over 16 amino acids. Germline assignment: CDR1 MNHEY and CDR2 SMNVEV (reference sequence). Trimming at V came to 4 bases and at J to 0 bases, leaving 5 bases not matched to a gene. The sequence was obtained from a male donor with ankylosing spondylitis. The gene calls are TRBV27 and TRBJ2-1, with 8 nucleotides matching TRBD2. Sequencing used blood, either unsorted or a sorted T cell fraction (not recorded which). CDR3 nucleotide sequence: TGTGCCAGCAGTTCACTAGCGGACCTCTCCTACAATGAGCAGTTCTTC. Amino acid sequence: CASSSLADLSYNEQFF.